These T cell receptor beta chains were read from a single sample in a study of OX40 agonist ivuxolimab in advanced cancers. Repertoires were generated with immunoSEQ multiplex PCR, while TCRdb's copy carries only in-frame clones and drops some. Here the sample spans 60,000 or so clones, over 65% being singletons. This specimen consisted of CD4+ or CD8+ T cells sorted from blood, obtained in a trial of the OX40 agonist ivuxolimab. All receptors derive from an adult with an advanced solid tumor such as melanoma, head and neck, liver or kidney cancer. Both conserved end residues are part of each CDR3. Each record gives: CDR3 protein, J gene, V gene.

cdr3_aa: CASSYRTIEKLFF; j_call: TRBJ1-4; v_call: TRBV6-5
cdr3_aa: CASRSRTHFEKLFF; j_call: TRBJ1-4; v_call: TRBV6-1
cdr3_aa: CASSQGLAADTQYF; j_call: TRBJ2-3; v_call: TRBV7-9
cdr3_aa: CASSLALPPTDTQYF; j_call: TRBJ2-3; v_call: TRBV5-1
cdr3_aa: CASSLAPSGGSYEQYF; j_call: TRBJ2-7; v_call: TRBV7-6
cdr3_aa: CASSYQGFASGNTIYF; j_call: TRBJ1-3; v_call: TRBV6-5
cdr3_aa: CASSPSGGRETQYF; j_call: TRBJ2-5; v_call: TRBV5-1
cdr3_aa: CASSDLASFLEQYF; j_call: TRBJ2-7; v_call: TRBV10-2
cdr3_aa: CASLPSEGREQYF; j_call: TRBJ2-7; v_call: TRBV6-5
cdr3_aa: CASSDLPGRERRGYTF; j_call: TRBJ1-2; v_call: TRBV19
cdr3_aa: CASRPGRSNNEQFF; j_call: TRBJ2-1; v_call: TRBV19
cdr3_aa: CASSYSGIGGELFF; j_call: TRBJ2-2; v_call: TRBV6-5
cdr3_aa: CASSQDGPAGQKTDTQYF; j_call: TRBJ2-3; v_call: TRBV4-3
cdr3_aa: CATSRARGETQYF; j_call: TRBJ2-5; v_call: TRBV15
cdr3_aa: CASSLGVGPEGYTF; j_call: TRBJ1-2; v_call: TRBV11-2
cdr3_aa: CASSWEGFHTGELFF; j_call: TRBJ2-2; v_call: TRBV7-9
cdr3_aa: CASSLAPTVNTEAFF; j_call: TRBJ1-1; v_call: TRBV5-1
cdr3_aa: CASSLEATRLYNEQFF; j_call: TRBJ2-1; v_call: TRBV7-6
cdr3_aa: CASSLGYYGYTF; j_call: TRBJ1-2; v_call: TRBV13
cdr3_aa: CASSFRGLAGGEQFF; j_call: TRBJ2-1; v_call: TRBV7-9
cdr3_aa: CASRSRTGGGYNEQFF; j_call: TRBJ2-1; v_call: TRBV5-1
cdr3_aa: CASSLKGSDYEQYF; j_call: TRBJ2-7; v_call: TRBV5-4
cdr3_aa: CASSPGLVGITDTQYF; j_call: TRBJ2-3; v_call: TRBV18
cdr3_aa: CASNPGGPANTQYF; j_call: TRBJ2-3; v_call: TRBV19
cdr3_aa: CASARGDTGELFF; j_call: TRBJ2-2; v_call: TRBV5-1
cdr3_aa: CASRDYYTDTQYF; j_call: TRBJ2-3; v_call: TRBV6-1
cdr3_aa: CASRLGTTFTDTQYF; j_call: TRBJ2-3; v_call: TRBV2
cdr3_aa: CASSRDREYEQYF; j_call: TRBJ2-7; v_call: TRBV5-6
cdr3_aa: CASSPRLAGGRNTQYF; j_call: TRBJ2-3; v_call: TRBV19
cdr3_aa: CATSSRTGGGEQYF; j_call: TRBJ2-7; v_call: TRBV15
cdr3_aa: CASSLGVSRSLYGYTF; j_call: TRBJ1-2; v_call: TRBV7-9
cdr3_aa: CAISESKRGGQETQYF; j_call: TRBJ2-5; v_call: TRBV10-3
cdr3_aa: CASRPDNLNTEAFF; j_call: TRBJ1-1; v_call: TRBV6-5
cdr3_aa: CASSPGQNTEAFF; j_call: TRBJ1-1; v_call: TRBV18
cdr3_aa: CASSALRTGQDTGELFF; j_call: TRBJ2-2; v_call: TRBV14
cdr3_aa: CASSQPLSPEGETQYF; j_call: TRBJ2-5; v_call: TRBV23-1
cdr3_aa: CASSLRHKNTEAFF; j_call: TRBJ1-1; v_call: TRBV7-9
cdr3_aa: CASSSGTTLRETQYF; j_call: TRBJ2-5; v_call: TRBV7-9
cdr3_aa: CSVESDYNEQFF; j_call: TRBJ2-1; v_call: TRBV29-1
cdr3_aa: CASSAKRGQETQYF; j_call: TRBJ2-5; v_call: TRBV5-4
cdr3_aa: CASTRRGGTNTGELFF; j_call: TRBJ2-2; v_call: TRBV7-9
cdr3_aa: CASSYREATNEKLFF; j_call: TRBJ1-4; v_call: TRBV6-6
cdr3_aa: CASSHLKNPGTEDEAFF; j_call: TRBJ1-1; v_call: TRBV23-1
cdr3_aa: CASSPSGGAGANVLTF; j_call: TRBJ2-6; v_call: TRBV18
cdr3_aa: CASSLLAGVVNEQFF; j_call: TRBJ2-1; v_call: TRBV27
cdr3_aa: CASSSDRVAGELFF; j_call: TRBJ2-2; v_call: TRBV11-2
cdr3_aa: CASSLNRNSNQPQHF; j_call: TRBJ1-5; v_call: TRBV7-2
cdr3_aa: CASSQEDRGNGYTF; j_call: TRBJ1-2; v_call: TRBV4-1
cdr3_aa: CASSYRYTGELFF; j_call: TRBJ2-2; v_call: TRBV5-8
cdr3_aa: CASREEGGYTF; j_call: TRBJ1-2; v_call: TRBV5-1
cdr3_aa: CASSLAGQGAADTQYF; j_call: TRBJ2-3; v_call: TRBV5-1
cdr3_aa: CASSRDFCSGNTIYF; j_call: TRBJ1-3; v_call: TRBV21-1
cdr3_aa: CASSHVPGHAQYF; j_call: TRBJ2-5; v_call: TRBV14
cdr3_aa: CASSKQGVAFF; j_call: TRBJ1-1; v_call: TRBV7-9